Sequencing of this T cell receptor (beta chain) was carried out in a study of T-cell reconstitution after alpha-beta-depleted transplantation in children (dated by TCRdb to the mid-2010s). With regard to the full study: Using TCR repertoire profiling, the study quantitatively followed how T-cell immune reconstitution unfolded in children after TCRalphabeta/CD19-depleted allogeneic hematopoietic cell transplantation. Overall study results and their limits: The apparently early recovery of alphabetaT-cell counts about two months after transplant reportedly depended on only several hundred rapidly expanded clones that came from non-depleted graft cells. In some patients, the high TCRbeta diversity seen at day 60 was put down to recipient T cells and intrathymic progenitors that had survived conditioning. Hyperexpanded clone frequencies declined over subsequent months; after one year, T-cell counts and TCRbeta diversity were mostly attributed to newly produced T cells.

The library was prepared using PCR. The instrument was an Illumina HiSeq 2500. TCR library preparation used molecular barcoding, with unique molecular identifiers applied to normalize quantification of the TCRbeta repertoire. TCRdb redid the processing of the public reads, applying fastp at Q25 and MiXCR, and retained in-frame beta chains. Identical CDR3 proteins give one entry, which carries the most common genes and DNA. Counted in this sample were 400,000 to 450,000 distinct CDR3 sequences; 43% of them appeared once. 27% of the sample belongs to the ten largest clones. For this clonotype: Its binding antigen is unknown. No per-base quality is available; no much larger clone lies one base away.

The sample's treatment or condition label is to be understood as: allogeneic hematopoietic cell transplantation with graft depleted of TCRalphabeta T cells and CD19 B cells. Transplant recipients were children who received TCRalphabeta/CD19-depleted allogeneic hematopoietic cell grafts. V is cut by 4 bases and J by 9 bases, and the space between the germline ends is 23 bases. The germline V gene yields LGHNA for CDR1 and YNFKEQ for CDR2. Including cysteine and phenylalanine, the CDR3 has 16 amino acids. Of all the DNA, just the CDR3 is kept, 48 bases in frame from base 1. Recombination linked TRBV4-2 to TRBJ2-3; TRBD1 might be the D gene, on 5 matching bases. The sequence derives from a girl aged 2 to 9 with aplastic anemia, due to receive a stem cell transplant. Sequenced here: PBMCs, sampled before TCRalphabeta/CD19-depleted stem cell transplant. The CDR3 protein sequence reads: CASSLSVETIKGTQYF. The nucleotides are TGTGCCAGCAGCCTTTCCGTGGAGACCATCAAGGGGACGCAGTATTTT.